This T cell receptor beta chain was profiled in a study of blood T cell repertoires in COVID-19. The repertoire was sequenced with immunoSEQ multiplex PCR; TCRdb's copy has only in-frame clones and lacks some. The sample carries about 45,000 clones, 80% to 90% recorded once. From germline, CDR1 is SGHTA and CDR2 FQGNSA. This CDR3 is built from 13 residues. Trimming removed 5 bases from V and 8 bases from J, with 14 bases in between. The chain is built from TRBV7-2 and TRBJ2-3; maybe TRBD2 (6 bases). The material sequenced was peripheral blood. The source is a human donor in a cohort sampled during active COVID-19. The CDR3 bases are TGTGCCAGCAGCGAAGGTCGGGGAGGTACGCAGTATTTT. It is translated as CASSEGRGGTQYF.